The following is a T cell receptor (beta chain) sequence with its context. Its antigen is not identified. This specimen belongs to a study of cytomegalovirus exposure and HLA in healthy donors. Notes on the study in general: Researchers catalogued under 200 TCR beta chains as cytomegalovirus-associated. Later examination showed HLA-associated TCR beta chains had greater clonal expansion than equally common others. Trimming of TCR beta V- and J-genes showed a link, identified in a later analysis, to a missense DCLRE1C variant.

The PCR used 60 Vbeta and 13 Jbeta primers. Sequenced by immunoSEQ multiplex PCR; TCRdb stores in-frame clones only, minus some. The sample records approximately 180,000 clones, over 70% being singletons. These donors, healthy bone marrow donors, were studied. This receptor was identified in a woman aged 30 to 39 in good health and CMV-seropositive. Source material: PBMCs.

The CDR3 loop is CASSPRGGSTETQYF. CDR3 DNA sequence: TGTGCCAGCAGCCCTAGAGGGGGTAGCACGGAGACCCAGTACTTC. V gene TRBV7-8 combines with J gene TRBJ2-5; TRBD1 might be the D (6 bases). The ends were cut back, 5 bases at V and 5 bases at J, with 18 bases in the middle. Per the germline V gene, CDR1 is SGHVS and CDR2 is FQNEAQ. The CDR3 is 15 residues long.